These 32 T cell receptor beta chains share one sample of origin, sequenced in a study of blood T cell repertoires in COVID-19. Sequenced by immunoSEQ multiplex PCR; TCRdb stores in-frame clones only, minus some. The sample carries around 46,000 clones, 70% to 90% recorded once. Sequencing was done on a sample of peripheral blood. The receptor source for this set is a human donor in a cohort sampled during active COVID-19.

A few counts support this clone. The rearrangement links TRBV3-1 (or the pseudogene TRBV3-2) to TRBJ1-1, with 8 bases that match TRBD1. V lost 4 bases and J lost 9; bases outside the gene matches: 7. Per germline, CDR1 LGHDT and CDR2 YNNKEL (reference sequence). The CDR3 length is 13 residues. The CDR3 region is CASSPLTGGKAFF. The CDR3 DNA is TGTGCCAGCAGCCCCCTAACAGGGGGTAAAGCTTTCTTT.

The CDR3 DNA reads TGTGCTAGTGGTTCCGGACAGGGCACAGATACGCAGTATTTT. Translating it yields CASGSGQGTDTQYF. The V call is TRBV12-5, the J call TRBJ2-3, with 7 bases that match TRBD1. The CDR3 sequence is 14 residues long. CDR1 and CDR2 from the germline V gene are LGHNT and FRNRAP. J lost 1 base, V lost 4 bases, and 2 bases had no gene match.

The V gene is TRBV28, the J gene TRBJ1-2; no clear D. Germline V CDR1 and CDR2: MDHEN, SYDVKM. V lost 5 bases and J 0 bases, leaving 19 bases between the germline ends. This CDR3 is 17 amino acids long. The CDR3 sequence is CASSPLQTRLANYGYTF. The DNA of the CDR3 is TGTGCCAGCAGTCCTCTCCAGACAAGGCTCGCTAACTATGGCTACACCTTC.

The gene calls are TRBV6-5 and TRBJ1-2, with 7 bases matching TRBD1. This CDR3 region has 12 residues. The V segment lost 7 bases and the J segment 8 bases; nucleotides outside the gene matches: 7. Germline CDR1 MNHEY, CDR2 SVGAGI. The CDR3 nucleotides read TGTGCCAGCACCAACAGGGGTAGGGGCTACACCTTC. It is translated as CASTNRGRGYTF.

The rearrangement uses TRBV6-1 and TRBJ1-2; 7 nucleotides agree with TRBD1. J was trimmed by 0 bases and V by 2 bases; bases with no gene match: 3. The germline CDR1 and CDR2 sequences are MNHNS and SASEGT. The length of the CDR3 is 15 residues. The CDR3 protein is CASSEFGTANYGYTF. In DNA, the CDR3 is TGTGCCAGCAGTGAATTTGGGACAGCTAACTATGGCTACACCTTC.

This clone was found a few times. Its ends do not fully match the called genes, so a read error is possible. The V call is TRBV7-7, the J call TRBJ1-4; the D is unclear. The CDR3 contains 13 residues. Germline values: CDR1 SSHAT, CDR2 FNYEAQ (reference sequence). CDR3 region: CASSLRENEKLFF. The CDR3 DNA follows: TGTGCTAGCAGCCTCCGGGAAAATGAAAAACTGTTTTTT.

The V gene is TRBV7-3, the J gene TRBJ2-5; TRBD2 aligns across 7 bases. CDR3 length: 13 residues. Germline values: CDR1 SGHTA, CDR2 FQGTGA. Trimming removed 3 bases from V and 3 bases from J; junction bases left unmatched: 1. In nucleotides, the CDR3 is TGTGCCAGCAGCTTCGCGGGAGAAGAGACCCAGTACTTC. It codes for CASSFAGEETQYF.

Details on this clone: This sample includes further DNA sequences coding for the same CDR3. The chain carries TRBV5-8 and TRBJ1-2; 7 nucleotides agree with TRBD1. Germline V CDR1 and CDR2: SGHTS, YDEGEE. The junction had 7 bases not matched to a gene; V was cut back by 0 bases and J by 8 bases. The CDR3 covers 14 residues. The CDR3 region has the DNA TGTGCCAGCAGCTTGGCCAGGGGGTTAAGAGGCTACACCTTC. As protein: CASSLARGLRGYTF.

This clone has a single count. The chain joins TRBV11-2 to TRBJ1-5, with D uncertain. V dropped 7 bases and J dropped 4 bases, with 11 bases sitting between them. The CDR3 loop spans 13 amino acids. Germline-derived CDR1 and CDR2 are SGHAT and FQNNGV. The CDR3 reads CASTVAGNQPQHF. The CDR3 bases are TGTGCCAGCACCGTGGCGGGGAATCAGCCCCAGCATTTT.

The chain couples TRBV9 to TRBJ1-1; the match to TRBD1 covers 7 bases. V lost 0 bases to trimming and J lost 6 bases; unmatched junction nucleotides: 11. The CDR3 is 16 residues long. CDR1 is SGDLS and CDR2 is YYNGEE in the germline V gene. The CDR3, as DNA: TGTGCCAGCAGCGTAGACGAGGGGGCTTCGTCAGCTGAAGCTTTCTTT. It is translated as CASSVDEGASSAEAFF.

Notes on this clone: At one boundary the junction diverges from the germline segment, which might be a read error. V and J are TRBV7-9 and TRBJ2-2; 13 nucleotides align to TRBD2. The CDR3 is 16 amino acids. Germline-derived CDR1 and CDR2 are SEHNR and FQNEAQ (reference sequence). CDR3 DNA sequence: TGTGCCAGCACCCTCGGGACTAGCGGGAACTCCGGGGAGCTGTTTTTT. Amino acids: CASTLGTSGNSGELFF.

The sample holds one count of this clone. V is TRBV5-1 and J is TRBJ2-7; TRBD1 matches 10 bases. V lost 2 bases and J lost 4; bases outside the gene matches: 9. The germline gives CDR1 SGHRS, CDR2 YFSETQ. This CDR3 has 16 amino acids. CDR3 sequence: CASSFTTGQGQYEQYF. In DNA, the CDR3 is TGCGCCAGCAGCTTCACTACGGGACAGGGGCAATACGAGCAGTACTTC.

The rearrangement uses TRBV2 and TRBJ2-7; 8 bases match TRBD1. The CDR3 sequence is 17 residues long. V shed 5 bases, J shed 6 bases, and the junction held 18 bases outside the gene matches. Looked up from germline, CDR1 is SNHLY and CDR2 is FYNNEI. The CDR3 reads CASSPRLGQGAQVEQYF. As DNA, the CDR3 is TGTGCCAGCAGTCCTCGCCTCGGCCAGGGGGCGCAGGTCGAGCAGTACTTC.

The genes are TRBV18 and TRBJ1-4; D is possibly TRBD1 (5 bases). CDR3 length equals 15 residues. V gave up 5 bases and J gave up 3 bases, with 13 bases separating them. Germline loops: CDR1 KGHSH, CDR2 LQKENI. DNA of the CDR3: TGTGCCAGCTCAGGCGGGACGGGACCTAATGAAAAACTGTTTTTT. Its translation: CASSGGTGPNEKLFF.

This chain links TRBV7-2 with TRBJ2-7, with D possibly matching TRBD2 (5 bases). Per the germline V gene, CDR1 is SGHTA and CDR2 is FQGNSA. Between the trimmed V and J ends, which lost 1 base and 4 bases, there was a span of 17 bases. This CDR3 contains 16 residues. CDR3 coding DNA: TGTGCCAGCAGCTTAGGAGCGGTGGCGAACAAGTACGAGCAGTACTTC. Amino acid sequence: CASSLGAVANKYEQYF.

The rearrangement uses TRBV5-4 and TRBJ1-3, with 10 bases that match TRBD1. With 4 bases clipped from V and 7 bases from J, the junction kept 8 bases outside the gene matches. Germline V gene sequence: CDR1 SGHNT, CDR2 YYREEE (reference sequence). The CDR3 runs 15 residues. This chain's CDR3 is CASSMGQGTGNTIYF. CDR3 sequence (DNA): TGTGCCAGCAGCATGGGACAGGGGACAGGGAACACCATATATTTT.

The chain couples TRBV18 to TRBJ2-3; D is ambiguous. The CDR3 length is 13 residues. V lost 1 base and J 2 bases, leaving 4 bases between the germline ends. The germline V gene encodes CDR1 KGHSH and CDR2 LQKENI. The CDR3 sequence is CASSPLNTDTQYF. For the CDR3, the DNA is TGTGCCAGCTCACCACTTAACACAGATACGCAGTATTTT.

The V gene is TRBV19, the J gene TRBJ1-1; maybe TRBD1 (6 bases). V was clipped by 5 bases and J by 1 base, with 14 bases between them. CDR3 length: 15 residues. CDR1 LNHDA and CDR2 SQIVND come from the germline V gene (reference sequence). CDR3 sequence: CASSSMTGRNTEAFF. The CDR3 bases are TGTGCCAGTAGTTCTATGACAGGTCGGAACACTGAAGCTTTCTTT.

A remark on this clone: The junction shows a germline mismatch at one end, possibly a read error. The genes are TRBV9 and TRBJ2-7, with 14 bases identical to TRBD2. The germline V gene encodes CDR1 SGDLS and CDR2 YYNGEE. The CDR3 is 14 residues long. This CDR3 is CASSQGTSGSLKHF. The CDR3 bases are TGTGCCAGCAGCCAGGGGACTAGCGGGAGTCTTAAACACTTC.

CDR3 in DNA: TGCGCCAGCAGCCAAGTACTAGCGAGCTCTAGGAGGTCCTACAATGAGCAGTTCTTC. Its protein is CASSQVLASSRRSYNEQFF. V is TRBV4-1 and J is TRBJ2-1; 7 bases match TRBD2. This CDR3 region has 19 residues. V dropped 1 base and J dropped 1; count of bases not matched to a gene: 13. The germline V gene has CDR1 MGHRA and CDR2 YSYEKL.

This clone was counted once. V gene TRBV18 combines with J gene TRBJ1-3, with a weak D call TRBD1 (5 bases). Trimming left V 3 bases short and J 0 bases short, with 12 bases between. The CDR3 is 16 amino acids. Per germline, CDR1 KGHSH and CDR2 LQKENI. CDR3 sequence (DNA): TGTGCCAGCTCACCGAGACAGTCTGACTCTGGAAACACCATATATTTT. Its protein is CASSPRQSDSGNTIYF. Drawing the rest from reference TRBV18 and TRBJ1-3, the complete variable domain is NAGVMQNPRHLVRRRGQEARLRCSPMKGHSHVYWYRQLPEEGLKFMVYLQKENIIDESGMPKERFSAEFPKEGPSILRIQQVVRGDSAAYFCASSPRQSDSGNTIYFGEGSWLTVV.

The sample holds a few counts of this clone. The chain joins TRBV12-3 or TRBV12-4 to TRBJ2-7, with D perhaps TRBD2 (6 bases). This CDR3 has 12 amino acids. V dropped 4 bases and J dropped 3 bases, with 7 bases sitting between them. The DNA of the CDR3 is TGTGCCAGCAGTTGGGGGGTCTACGAGCAGTACTTC. This translates into CASSWGVYEQYF.

The V gene is TRBV7-2, the J gene TRBJ2-3; D gene uncertain. The V end was cut by 3 bases, the J end by 5 bases, with 6 bases between. Per germline, CDR1 SGHTA and CDR2 FQGNSA. The CDR3 is made up of 12 amino acids. CDR3 coding DNA: TGTGCCAGCAGCTTTTTTCAAGATACGCAGTATTTT. This gives the protein CASSFFQDTQYF. Filled out from reference TRBV7-2 and TRBJ2-3, the complete variable domain reads GAGVSQSPSNKVTEKGKDVELRCDPISGHTALYWYRQSLGQGLEFLIYFQGNSAPDKSGLPSDRFSAERTGGSVSTLTIQRTQQEDSAVYLCASSFFQDTQYFGPGTRLTVL.

This clone was observed a handful of times. The gene calls are TRBV5-1 and TRBJ2-7; 9 bases match TRBD1. This CDR3 has 15 amino acids. Germline CDR1 reads SGHRS; CDR2 reads YFSETQ. V shed 0 bases and J 1 base; nucleotides not matched to a gene: 2. In nucleotides, the CDR3 is TGCGCCAGCAGCTTGGCCGGGACAGGGTCCTACGAGCAGTACTTC. Translated: CASSLAGTGSYEQYF.

The chain carries TRBV10-1 and TRBJ2-3; 9 bases are shared with TRBD1. The V and J ends lost 8 bases and 2 bases, in that order; junction bases with no gene match: 5. Germline V gene sequence: CDR1 WNHNN, CDR2 SYGVQD (reference sequence). The CDR3 is 14 residues long. CDR3: CASVGTGHTDTQYF. CDR3 in DNA: TGCGCCAGCGTCGGGACAGGGCACACAGATACGCAGTATTTT.

The rearrangement links TRBV5-1 to TRBJ2-7; 11 nucleotides match TRBD2. The CDR3 extends over 18 amino acids. CDR1 SGHRS and CDR2 YFSETQ come from the germline V gene. With 5 bases clipped from V and 4 bases from J, the junction kept 17 bases outside the gene matches. The DNA of the CDR3 is TGCGCCAGCAGTACCGGGACTAGCGGAGCACCCCCCAGGTACGAGCAGTACTTC. Translation: CASSTGTSGAPPRYEQYF.

This clone has just one count. The CDR3 reads CATGQGDTEAFF. CDR3 in DNA: TGTGCCACGGGACAGGGGGACACTGAAGCTTTCTTT. The chain employs TRBV6-5 and TRBJ1-1, with 11 bases matching TRBD1. With 10 bases clipped from V and 3 bases from J, the junction kept 1 base outside the gene matches. The CDR3 has 12 amino acids. Germline CDR1 and CDR2: MNHEY and SVGAGI.

This clone turned up a few times. The chain is built from TRBV29-1 and TRBJ1-2, with D unclear. CDR3 length equals 12 residues. Germline CDR1 reads SQVTM; CDR2 reads ANQGSEA. Deletions cut 2 bases from V and 4 bases from J, with 8 bases between. The DNA for the CDR3 is TGCAGCGTTGAATGGACTCCCTATGGCTACACCTTC. Residues: CSVEWTPYGYTF.

This clone counts as medium-sized. Other DNA sequences in the same sample also yield this CDR3. The chain recombines TRBV19 with TRBJ1-5; D perhaps matches TRBD1 (6 bases). CDR1 LNHDA and CDR2 SQIVND come from the germline V gene (reference sequence). V dropped 6 bases and J dropped 7 bases, with 13 bases sitting between them. CDR3 size: 13 residues. The CDR3 loop is CASSAGVRQPQHF. The CDR3 bases are TGTGCCAGTAGCGCAGGGGTTCGGCAGCCCCAGCATTTT.

Only one count was recorded for this clone. The sample holds other DNA sequences that translate to the same CDR3. V and J are TRBV5-1 and TRBJ2-3; TRBD2 matches at 11 bases. The CDR3 runs to 15 residues. J gave up 3 bases and V 0 bases, and 0 bases lay outside the gene matches. Germline V gives CDR1 SGHRS, CDR2 YFSETQ. The CDR3 bases are TGCGCCAGCAGCTTGGGACTAGCGGGGACAGATACGCAGTATTTT. Translating it yields CASSLGLAGTDTQYF.

The J gene is TRBJ2-7, the V gene TRBV28, with 9 bases matching TRBD2. Germline-derived CDR1 and CDR2 are MDHEN and SYDVKM. The CDR3 spans 16 residues. V shed 6 bases, J shed 0 bases, and the junction held 9 bases outside the gene matches. This chain's CDR3 is CASRNPGAGGSYEQYF. DNA of the CDR3: TGTGCCAGCAGAAACCCAGGAGCGGGAGGCTCCTACGAGCAGTACTTC.

The gene calls are TRBV25-1 and TRBJ2-3; 8 positions agree with TRBD2. V shed 3 bases and J 0 bases; nucleotides not matched to a gene: 11. CDR1 is MGHDK, CDR2 SYGVNS, per germline. The CDR3 extends over 18 amino acids. This CDR3 reads CASSERSGRGLSTDTQYF. For the CDR3, the DNA is TGTGCCAGCAGTGAGCGGAGCGGGAGAGGCTTAAGCACAGATACGCAGTATTTT.